This T cell receptor (beta chain) is drawn from a study of blood T cell repertoires in COVID-19. Sequenced by immunoSEQ multiplex PCR; TCRdb stores in-frame clones only, minus some. The table has about 52,000 clones, more than 75% seen once. Trimming took 4 bases from V and 0 from J, leaving 13 bases between them. Germline CDR1 and CDR2: SQVTM and ANQGSEA. CDR3 length equals 15 residues. V usage is TRBV29-1 and J usage is TRBJ2-1, with D perhaps TRBD2 (7 bases). The sequence was obtained from a man between 65 and 85 years old with acute or convalescent COVID-19. Sequenced input: peripheral blood. In nucleotides, the CDR3 is TGCAGCGTTGGGGGGGGCCAAAGCTCCTACAATGAGCAGTTCTTC. This encodes CSVGGGQSSYNEQFF.